Following are 15 T cell receptor beta chains from one sample sequenced in a study of graft-versus-host responses after intestinal transplantation. TCRdb's copy holds only in-frame clones and misses some; the assay was immunoSEQ multiplex PCR. This table has approximately 58,000 clones, approximately 90% appearing once. The sequencing used PBMCs, collected 26 days after transplant. These receptors were collected from a human patient who received an intestinal transplant, so some T cells may come from the graft donor.

The rearrangement uses TRBV10-3 and TRBJ1-1, with D hard to call. The germline gives CDR1 ENHRY, CDR2 SYGVKD. Trimming shortened V by 0 bases and J by 3 bases, and 11 bases separated the two germline ends. This CDR3 comprises 15 residues. The CDR3 here is CAISESGEVDTEAFF. The CDR3 DNA reads TGTGCCATCAGTGAGTCCGGGGAAGTTGACACTGAAGCTTTCTTT.

This sequence joins TRBV6-1 and TRBJ2-1; 7 bases map to TRBD1. The germline CDR1 and CDR2 sequences are MNHNS and SASEGT. After removal of 3 bases from V and 4 bases from J, the junction contained 6 bases not matched to a gene. The CDR3 is made up of 15 amino acids. The CDR3 protein is CASSEAGTEYNEQFF. In DNA form, the CDR3 reads TGTGCCAGCAGTGAGGCTGGGACAGAGTACAATGAGCAGTTCTTC.

The chain joins TRBV4-2 to TRBJ2-7, with 12 nucleotides matching TRBD2. Germline CDR1 reads LGHNA; CDR2 reads YNFKEQ. The V segment lost 5 bases and the J segment 0 bases; nucleotides outside the gene matches: 2. This CDR3 comprises 15 residues. The CDR3 spells CASSGGLAGSYEQYF. The DNA for the CDR3 is TGTGCCAGCAGCGGGGGACTAGCGGGCTCCTACGAGCAGTACTTC.

The CDR3 coding sequence is TGTGCCAGCAGCTCAACTGACAGGGGAGGAACCTTC. The encoded protein is CASSSTDRGGTF. The chain is built from TRBV7-9 and TRBJ1-2, with 8 bases aligning to TRBD1. The V and J ends lost 4 bases and 14 bases, in that order; junction bases with no gene match: 9. Germline V gene sequence: CDR1 SEHNR, CDR2 FQNEAQ (reference sequence). The CDR3 is 12 amino acids.

This chain links TRBV5-5 with TRBJ2-7, with 10 bases matching TRBD2. The CDR3 is 17 residues long. J gave up 5 bases and V 0 bases, and 11 bases lay outside the gene matches. Germline V gives CDR1 SGHKS, CDR2 YYEKEE (reference sequence). As DNA, the CDR3 is TGTGCCAGCAGCTTGGGCCTAGCGGGAGCCAACGGGGACGAGCAGTACTTC. Translated, it gives CASSLGLAGANGDEQYF.

The J gene is TRBJ1-5, the V gene TRBV4-1; 7 nucleotides line up with TRBD1. Germline CDR1 and CDR2: MGHRA and YSYEKL. The V segment lost 4 bases and the J segment 4 bases; nucleotides outside the gene matches: 13. The CDR3 runs to 17 residues. The CDR3 loop reads CASSPRQGRFGNQPQHF. CDR3 coding DNA: TGCGCCAGCAGCCCAAGACAGGGTCGGTTTGGAAATCAGCCCCAGCATTTT.

The V gene is TRBV19, the J gene TRBJ1-2; possible D gene TRBD1, 5 bases. CDR1 is LNHDA, CDR2 SQIVND, per germline (reference sequence). The CDR3 extends over 10 amino acids. V lost 9 bases to trimming and J lost 7 bases, with 9 bases between them. CDR3 region: CASTQGGYTF. The DNA of the CDR3 is TGTGCCAGCACGCAGGGTGGCTACACCTTC.

The genes are TRBV5-1 and TRBJ1-2; TRBD1 aligns across 8 bases. This CDR3 has 15 amino acids. After removal of 4 bases from V and 2 bases from J, the junction contained 7 bases not matched to a gene. Germline V gene data show CDR1 as SGHRS and CDR2 as YFSETQ. CDR3 bases: TGCGCCAGCAGCCTAGGGACAGGTGAAAACTATGGCTACACCTTC. This sequence encodes CASSLGTGENYGYTF. Filled out from reference TRBV5-1 and TRBJ1-2, the complete variable domain reads KAGVTQTPRYLIKTRGQQVTLSCSPISGHRSVSWYQQTPGQGLQFLFEYFSETQRNKGNFPGRFSGRQFSNSRSEMNVSTLELGDSALYLCASSLGTGENYGYTFGSGTRLTVV.

The chain's CDR3 is CASTQGGLGQPQHF. For the CDR3, the DNA is TGTGCCAGTACCCAGGGAGGTCTGGGTCAGCCCCAGCATTTT. V and J are TRBV19 and TRBJ1-5; D might be TRBD1 (5 bases). Trimming took 7 bases from V and 6 from J, leaving 16 bases between them. The CDR3 contains 14 residues. The germline CDR1 and CDR2 sequences are LNHDA and SQIVND (reference sequence). The full variable domain, with the rest looked up from reference TRBV19 and TRBJ1-5, is DGGITQSPKYLFRKEGQNVTLSCEQNLNHDAMYWYRQDPGQGLRLIYYSQIVNDFQKGDIAEGYSVSREKKESFPLTVTSAQKNPTAFYLCASTQGGLGQPQHFGDGTRLSIL.

The chain links TRBV27 to TRBJ1-6; D gene uncertain. V was trimmed by 1 base and J by 0 bases, leaving 7 bases between them. Germline loops: CDR1 MNHEY, CDR2 SMNVEV (reference sequence). The CDR3 spans 16 residues. The CDR3 spells CASSLFKSSYNSPLHF. The CDR3 region has the DNA TGTGCCAGCAGTTTATTCAAGAGCTCCTATAATTCACCCCTCCACTTT.

The J gene is TRBJ2-5, the V gene TRBV7-3, with no clear D. The CDR3 runs 13 residues. CDR1 and CDR2 from the germline V gene are SGHTA and FQGTGA. Trimming stripped 2 bases from V and 5 bases from J, with 9 bases between. The CDR3 loop reads CASSLFGLETQYF. The CDR3 nucleotides read TGTGCCAGCAGCTTATTCGGGTTGGAGACCCAGTACTTC. Based on the CDR3 plus reference TRBV7-3 and TRBJ2-5, the full variable domain is GAGVSQTPSNKVTEKGKYVELRCDPISGHTALYWYRQSLGQGPEFLIYFQGTGAADDSGLPNDRFFAVRPEGSVSTLKIQRTERGDSAVYLCASSLFGLETQYFGPGTRLLVL.

J is TRBJ2-3 and V is TRBV6-5; D remains unclear. Germline CDR1 is MNHEY and CDR2 is SVGAGI. V was shortened by 6 bases and J by 2 bases, with 6 bases between the two germline ends. The length of the CDR3 is 12 residues. CDR3 DNA sequence: TGTGCCAGCAGGGCCCACACAGATACGCAGTATTTT. Translated, it gives CASRAHTDTQYF.

This rearrangement joins TRBV5-1 to TRBJ2-2, with no clear D. Looked up from germline, CDR1 is SGHRS and CDR2 is YFSETQ. Trimming cost V 0 bases and J 1 base, with 7 bases left between them. This CDR3 has 15 amino acids. The CDR3 sequence: CASSLGPGNTGELFF. The CDR3 bases are TGCGCCAGCAGCTTGGGTCCCGGGAACACCGGGGAGCTGTTTTTT.

The genes are TRBV6-1 and TRBJ2-7, with D tentatively TRBD1 (6 bases). The V end was cut by 6 bases, the J end by 3 bases, with 12 bases between. The CDR3 length is 13 residues. Germline CDR1 is MNHNS and CDR2 is SASEGT. DNA of the CDR3: TGTGCCAGCAGCCGTGGACAGAACTACGAGCAGTACTTC. It encodes CASSRGQNYEQYF.

V and J are TRBV6-5 and TRBJ2-5; the match to TRBD2 covers 10 bases. Germline assignment: CDR1 MNHEY and CDR2 SVGAGI. The CDR3 runs 15 residues. Unmatched junction bases numbered 5, after V lost 6 bases and J lost 1 base. The CDR3 sequence is CASSLSGGVQETQYF. The CDR3 bases are TGTGCCAGCAGCCTCAGCGGGGGGGTCCAAGAGACCCAGTACTTC.